These 27 T cell receptor beta chains originate from one sample sequenced in a study of T cells in women clearing cervical HPV infection. Generated by immunoSEQ multiplex PCR, the TCRdb table keeps only in-frame clones and is missing some. Reported are about 31,000 clones; the ten largest clones contain approximately 2.8%. The sequenced sample consisted of blood buffy coat. These receptors were taken from a woman between 18 and 70 years old with a cervical HPV16 infection that either progressed to CIN3+ or cleared (not recorded which).

As to this clone: The read ends 3 residues early relative to the CDR3; the germline J gene fills the gap. The chain links TRBV7-2 to TRBJ1-6, with 9 bases fitting TRBD1. This CDR3 contains 14 residues. The V gene end was trimmed by 3 bases and the J gene end by 8 bases; junction bases not matched to a gene: 2. The germline CDR1 and CDR2 sequences are SGHTA and FQGNSA. Incomplete CDR3 DNA: TGTGCCAGCAGCTTGACAGGGGGAGATTCACCC. Translated, it gives CASSLTGGDSP. In full, the CDR3 reads CASSLTGGDSPLHF. Looking up the rest from reference TRBV7-2 and TRBJ1-6 gives the full variable domain: GAGVSQSPSNKVTEKGKDVELRCDPISGHTALYWYRQSLGQGLEFLIYFQGNSAPDKSGLPSDRFSAERTGGSVSTLTIQRTQQEDSAVYLCASSLTGGDSPLHFGNGTRLTVT.

About this clone itself: The sequenced fragment ends 3 residues before the CDR3 boundary, so the rest is inferred from the germline J gene. The chain recombines TRBV29-1 with TRBJ1-1; D is uncertain. The CDR3 length is 13 residues. Per the germline V gene, CDR1 is SQVTM and CDR2 is ANQGSEA. V was pared by 4 bases and J by 0 bases, with 9 bases between. The chain's CDR3 is CSVVRQLNTEAFF. The part of the CDR3 DNA that was read is TGCAGCGTTGTCAGGCAGCTGAACACTGAA. Looking up the rest from reference TRBV29-1 and TRBJ1-1 gives the full variable domain: SAVISQKPSRDICQRGTSLTIQCQVDSQVTMMFWYRQQPGQSLTLIATANQGSEATYESGFVIDKFPISRPNLTFSTLTVSNMSPEDSSIYLCSVVRQLNTEAFFGQGTRLTVV.

A note on this clone: The read terminates 3 residues before the CDR3 end, so the remaining end is supplied by the germline J gene. J is TRBJ2-2 and V is TRBV12-5; 7 nucleotides align to TRBD1. The CDR3 runs 16 residues. Germline CDR1 and CDR2: LGHNT and FRNRAP. Partial CDR3 DNA: TGTGCTAGTGGTTTGCTAGACAGGGCATATAATTCACCG. It translates to CASGLLDRAYNSP. The CDR3 in its entirety is CASGLLDRAYNSPLFF.

Of note for this clone: From the germline J gene comes the end of the CDR3, since the read stops 3 residues before it. The genes are TRBV4-1 and TRBJ1-1; tentatively, D is TRBD1 (5 bases). CDR1 MGHRA and CDR2 YSYEKL come from the germline V gene. Trimming shortened V by 3 bases and J by 3 bases, and 8 bases separated the two germline ends. This CDR3 has 13 residues. The sequenced part of the CDR3 DNA is TGCGCCAGCAGCCACAGGGTAGACACTGAA. Amino acid sequence: CASSHRVDTE. The CDR3 in its entirety is CASSHRVDTEAFF.

As concerns this clone: The CDR3 extends 3 residues past the end of the read, so its final part is completed from the germline J gene. V gene TRBV10-3 combines with J gene TRBJ1-1; 8 bases are shared with TRBD1. Germline CDR1 is ENHRY and CDR2 is SYGVKD. The CDR3 runs 14 residues. J lost 5 bases, V lost 4 bases, and 6 bases had no gene match. The sequenced part of the CDR3 DNA is TGTGCCATCAGTGTACAGGGGGGAAAGACTGAA. Its protein product is CAISVQGGKTE. The whole CDR3 protein is CAISVQGGKTEAFF.

A note on this clone: The sequence runs out 3 residues before the end of the CDR3; the remainder is reconstructed from the germline J gene. The rearrangement uses TRBV18 and TRBJ1-2; 8 nucleotides align to TRBD1. The CDR3 totals 13 residues. The germline V gene has CDR1 KGHSH and CDR2 LQKENI. CDR3 DNA, as far as it was read: TGTGCCAGCTCACGGACAGGGCCAGAAGAC. Amino acids: CASSRTGPED. The entire CDR3 protein is CASSRTGPEDYTF.

Note on this clone: The missing CDR3 end, 3 residues past where the read stops, is filled in from the germline J gene. The rearrangement uses TRBV7-2 and TRBJ1-1, with TRBD1 matching 7 bases. The CDR3 covers 14 residues. Per germline, CDR1 SGHTA and CDR2 FQGNSA. CDR3 residues: CASSLAAGGSLAFF. The sequenced part of the CDR3 DNA is TGTGCCAGCAGCTTAGCGGCAGGGGGTTCCTTA.

Concerning this clone: The sequenced fragment ends 3 residues before the CDR3 boundary, so the rest is inferred from the germline J gene. The chain couples TRBV29-1 to TRBJ1-1; 7 positions agree with TRBD1. The CDR3 contains 13 residues. V lost 8 bases and J lost 0; bases outside the gene matches: 6. Germline values: CDR1 SQVTM, CDR2 ANQGSEA. Incomplete CDR3 DNA: TGCAGCTCCTCGGGACAGCTGAACACTGAA. Its translation is CSSSGQLNTE. In full, the CDR3 reads CSSSGQLNTEAFF.

Turning to this clone: The read falls 3 residues short of the CDR3 end, and the missing part is taken from the germline J gene. The chain uses TRBV19 and TRBJ1-1, with 7 bases identical to TRBD1. The CDR3 covers 13 residues. The trim removed 7 bases at V and 1 base at J, leaving 3 bases unmatched. The germline V gene has CDR1 LNHDA and CDR2 SQIVND (reference sequence). Partial CDR3 DNA: TGTGCCAGTACCGGGACAGAGAACACTGAA. Encoded protein: CASTGTENTE. The CDR3 as a whole reads CASTGTENTEAFF.

Regarding this clone: From the germline J gene comes the end of the CDR3, since the read stops 3 residues before it. The genes are TRBV13 and TRBJ1-2; D remains ambiguous. V was trimmed by 2 bases and J by 1 base, leaving 8 bases between them. The CDR3 covers 14 residues. CDR1 and CDR2 from the germline V gene are PRHDT and FYEKMQ (reference sequence). The sequenced CDR3 bases are TGTGCCAGCAGCTTAAGTAGCAGTAACTATGGC. Encoded protein: CASSLSSSNYG. In full, the CDR3 is CASSLSSSNYGYTF.

A word on this clone: Read sequence stops 3 residues before the CDR3 end, and the germline J gene provides the missing end. The gene calls are TRBV20-1 and TRBJ2-7; TRBD1 aligns across 9 bases. This CDR3 region has 14 residues. After removal of 1 base from V and 6 bases from J, the junction contained 7 bases not matched to a gene. The germline gives CDR1 DFQATT, CDR2 SNEGSKA (reference sequence). CDR3 sequence: CSARGGQGRGEQYF. Partial CDR3 DNA: TGCAGTGCTAGAGGGGGACAGGGAAGGGGCGAG.

A remark on this clone: The read terminates 3 residues before the CDR3 end, so the remaining end is supplied by the germline J gene. The chain links TRBV2 to TRBJ1-2; 8 nucleotides line up with TRBD1. From germline, CDR1 is SNHLY and CDR2 FYNNEI. Trimming at V came to 0 bases and at J to 6 bases, leaving 9 bases not matched to a gene. The CDR3 is 16 residues long. The CDR3 loop reads CASSEALTGVLDGYTF. The CDR3 DNA, read in part, is TGTGCCAGCAGTGAAGCCTTGACAGGGGTTTTGGATGGC.

Notes on this clone: The sequence runs out 3 residues before the end of the CDR3; the remainder is reconstructed from the germline J gene. This chain joins TRBV15 and TRBJ2-5; a weak D match, TRBD2 (6 bases). This CDR3 spans 15 amino acids. V was clipped by 0 bases and J by 3 bases, with 11 bases between them. The germline V gene encodes CDR1 LNHNV and CDR2 YYDKDF (reference sequence). Partial CDR3 DNA: TGTGCCACCAGCAGAGAACGACTAGTCGAAGAGACC. Protein sequence: CATSRERLVEET. In full, the CDR3 reads CATSRERLVEETQYF.

Concerning this clone: The read falls 3 residues short of the CDR3 end, and the missing part is taken from the germline J gene. This chain links TRBV18 with TRBJ2-2, with TRBD2 as a possible D gene (5 bases). The CDR3 totals 16 residues. CDR1 is KGHSH and CDR2 is LQKENI in the germline V gene. CDR3 bases read: TGTGCCAGCTCACCAATTGGAGGTGATACTAATTCACCG. Its translation: CASSPIGGDTNSP. The whole CDR3 is CASSPIGGDTNSPLFF.

A word on this clone: The read halts 3 residues ahead of the CDR3 end, with the missing end drawn from the germline J gene. The chain joins TRBV6-4 to TRBJ2-2; 14 bases agree with TRBD2. This CDR3 is built from 16 residues. The V segment lost 8 bases and the J segment 0 bases; nucleotides outside the gene matches: 2. Per germline, CDR1 MRHNA and CDR2 SNTAGT. The chain's CDR3 is CASRLAGGPNTGELFF. The CDR3 DNA, read in part, is TGTGCCAGCCGACTAGCGGGGGGGCCGAACACCGGGGAG.

Details on this clone: The CDR3 extends 3 residues past the end of the read, so its final part is completed from the germline J gene. The genes are TRBV2 and TRBJ2-3; D gene unclear. This CDR3 spans 14 amino acids. Trimming took 6 bases from V and 4 from J, leaving 14 bases between them. Germline loops: CDR1 SNHLY, CDR2 FYNNEI. The sequenced part of the CDR3 DNA is TGTGCCAGCAGCCCGAGAAGGCCCCCAGATACG. This translates into CASSPRRPPDT. The full CDR3 protein is CASSPRRPPDTQYF. The whole variable domain, remainder taken from reference TRBV2 and TRBJ2-3, is EPEVTQTPSHQVTQMGQEVILRCVPISNHLYFYWYRQILGQKVEFLVSFYNNEISEKSEIFDDQFSVERPDGSNFTLKIRSTKLEDSAMYFCASSPRRPPDTQYFGPGTRLTVL.

Details on this clone: The missing CDR3 end, 3 residues past where the read stops, is filled in from the germline J gene. The V gene is TRBV5-1, the J gene TRBJ2-2, with a weak D call TRBD1 (5 bases). The V end was cut by 4 bases, the J end by 6 bases, with 22 bases between. Per germline, CDR1 SGHRS and CDR2 YFSETQ. The CDR3 is 17 residues long. The covered CDR3 bases are TGCGCCAGCAGCGTTCAGATTCTAGGGCAAGGGGCCGGGGAG. This encodes CASSVQILGQGAGE. The complete CDR3 protein is CASSVQILGQGAGELFF.

To note about this clone: The read terminates 3 residues ahead of where the CDR3 ends, so the germline J gene completes it. Other DNA sequences from this sample encode an identical CDR3 as well. This chain links TRBV20-1 with TRBJ2-3, with a weak D call TRBD2 (5 bases). CDR1 and CDR2 (germline): DFQATT, SNEGSKA (reference sequence). Trimming took off 1 base at V and 0 bases at J, with 5 bases between the two ends. CDR3 length: 13 amino acids. CDR3 residues: CSARGTSTDTQYF. Incomplete CDR3 DNA: TGCAGTGCTAGAGGGACTAGCACAGATACG.

A remark on this clone: The read gets to within 3 residues of the CDR3 end, and the germline J gene fills in the rest. This sequence joins TRBV19 and TRBJ1-5, with D maybe TRBD1 (5 bases). The CDR3 totals 15 residues. Germline V gives CDR1 LNHDA, CDR2 SQIVND (reference sequence). V was shortened by 5 bases and J by 7 bases, with 18 bases between the two germline ends. The CDR3 loop reads CASSPPAYRGQPQHF. The CDR3 DNA, read in part, is TGTGCCAGTAGTCCCCCGGCCTATCGGGGGCAGCCC.

As to this clone: Read data end 3 residues before the CDR3 end; the end is taken from the germline J gene. The chain links TRBV2 to TRBJ1-2; D remains ambiguous. This CDR3 is 10 amino acids long. The V gene's germline CDR1 is SNHLY and CDR2 FYNNEI. The DNA read from the CDR3 is TGTGCCAGCAGAGAGGTCGGC. Translation: CASREVG. The full CDR3 reads CASREVGYTF.

Concerning this clone: The sequence runs out 3 residues before the end of the CDR3; the remainder is reconstructed from the germline J gene. V is TRBV18 and J is TRBJ2-2, with 8 bases that match TRBD1. The CDR3 is 15 amino acids. Per the germline V gene, CDR1 is KGHSH and CDR2 is LQKENI. The J segment lost 0 bases and the V segment lost 6 bases, leaving 3 bases of the junction unmatched. CDR3 DNA (partial): TGTGCCAGCTCGGAGACAGGGGCGAACACCGGGGAG. This translates into CASSETGANTGE. From start to end, the CDR3 is CASSETGANTGELFF.

Concerning this clone itself: From the germline J gene comes the end of the CDR3, since the read stops 3 residues before it. The rearrangement uses TRBV7-6 and TRBJ2-2; D might be TRBD2 (7 bases). Germline V gene lookup returns CDR1 SGHVS and CDR2 FNYEAQ. V gave up 1 base and J gave up 7 bases, with 13 bases separating them. The length of the CDR3 is 15 residues. The CDR3: CASSLGGGRGGELFF. The sequenced part of the CDR3 DNA is TGTGCCAGCAGCTTAGGCGGGGGCCGGGGCGGGGAG. Drawing the rest from reference TRBV7-6 and TRBJ2-2, the complete variable domain is GAGVSQSPRYKVTKRGQDVALRCDPISGHVSLYWYRQALGQGPEFLTYFNYEAQQDKSGLPNDRFSAERPEGSISTLTIQRTEQRDSAMYRCASSLGGGRGGELFFGEGSRLTVL.

Regarding this clone: Read coverage stops 3 residues before the CDR3 terminus; the germline J gene supplies the remainder. This chain connects TRBV7-2 to TRBJ2-7, with 8 positions matching TRBD2. Germline assignment: CDR1 SGHTA and CDR2 FQGNSA. The V segment lost 0 bases and the J segment 2 bases; nucleotides outside the gene matches: 0. This CDR3 is built from 14 residues. CDR3: CASSLAGLAYEQYF. The sequenced part of the CDR3 DNA is TGTGCCAGCAGCTTAGCGGGACTAGCCTACGAG.

A note on this clone: At one boundary the junction diverges from the germline segment, which might be a read error. The CDR3 end falls 3 residues outside the read, so it is completed with the germline J gene. The J gene is TRBJ1-1, the V gene TRBV19; D possibly corresponds to TRBD1 (6 bases). From germline, CDR1 is LNHDA and CDR2 SQIVND (reference sequence). CDR3 length: 13 amino acids. The DNA read from the CDR3 is TGTGCCAGTAGAGGGGGTGGTGGCACTAAA. Translating gives CASRGGGGTK. The complete CDR3 reads CASRGGGGTKAFF.

Points on this clone: Sequencing ends 3 residues short of the CDR3 end; the germline J gene provides the rest. The chain couples TRBV20-1 to TRBJ1-1; D gene ambiguous. The CDR3 is 12 residues long. From germline, CDR1 is DFQATT and CDR2 SNEGSKA (reference sequence). Partial CDR3 DNA: TGCAGTGCTGGCGCAGGAATTGATCTA. Translating gives CSAGAGIDL. The CDR3 in its entirety is CSAGAGIDLAFF.

As to this clone: One end of the junction fails to match germline, which may point to a read error. The read stops 3 residues short of the end of the CDR3; the missing end is completed from the germline J gene. The chain carries TRBV7-7 and TRBJ2-5; 7 bases align to TRBD1. In germline, CDR1 is SSHAT, CDR2 FNYEAQ (reference sequence). The CDR3 covers 14 residues. CDR3 DNA, as far as it was read: TGTGCTAGCAGCTTAGGCGCAGGGGGAGAGACC. It yields the protein CASSLGAGGET. The complete CDR3 protein is CASSLGAGGETQYF.

For this clone: The observed sequence ends 3 residues before the CDR3 terminus, with the missing tail filled in from the germline J gene. The chain employs TRBV20-1 and TRBJ1-4, with 7 bases lining up with TRBD1. The CDR3 runs 14 residues. CDR1 and CDR2 from the germline V gene are DFQATT and SNEGSKA (reference sequence). CDR3 loop: CSASTGAGANVLFF. Incomplete CDR3 DNA: TGCAGTGCTAGTACAGGGGCTGGGGCCAACGTA.